This T cell receptor (beta chain) is drawn from a study of blood T cells in healthy people across ages. At least 6.5 million PBMCs were isolated per sample. CDR3 size: 12 residues. Trimming removed 5 bases from V and 0 bases from J, with 8 bases in between. Germline CDR1 is DFQATT and CDR2 is SNEGSKA (reference sequence). It was with a sample-barcoded 5' primer and a J-beta primer mix that a second PCR of roughly 7 to 12 cycles was run. Using its own MiXCR run on the 5' RACE reads, TCRdb lists one record per CDR3 protein. The data hold 950,000 to 1,200,000 distinct CDR3 sequences, with 30% to 40% observed a single time.

The chain combines TRBV20-1 with TRBJ2-7; D is ambiguous. The specimen was blood. The TCR originated in a man between 18 and 29 years old in good health. The CDR3 loop reads CSAQGFSYEQYF. Here the CDR3 DNA reads TGCAGTGCTCAAGGGTTCTCCTACGAGCAGTACTTC.